A selection of T cell receptor beta chains follows, all from one sample in a study of read filtering for tumor transcriptome and immune sequencing. TCRdb passed the reads through MiXCR, listing each CDR3 protein once. This repertoire shows more than 35,000 distinct CDR3 sequences, approximately 15% found once; its top ten account for about 36%. Source material: a population of CD138-negative cells sorted from bone marrow. These receptors were obtained from a donor at least 40 years old with multiple myeloma. CDR3s include the opening cysteine and the closing phenylalanine or tryptophan. The D gene is left open where the match is weak. Clone size is shown for a subset of rows, as once, few, many or a class of expanded clone.

d_call	j_call	v_call	clone_size	cdr3_aa	cdr3_nt
TRBD2	TRBJ2-1	TRBV29-1	many	CSVFFVAGPSYNEQFF	TGCAGCGTTTTTTTCGTAGCGGGGCCCTCCTACAATGAGCAGTTCTTC
TRBD2	TRBJ2-1	TRBV7-9	many	CASSRLAGSGEQFF	TGTGCCAGCAGCCGACTAGCGGGTAGCGGTGAGCAGTTCTTC
TRBD1	TRBJ2-7	TRBV3-1	many	CASSQGVAGGYEQYF	TGTGCCAGCAGCCAAGGGGTAGCAGGGGGCTACGAGCAGTACTTC
TRBD1	TRBJ1-5	TRBV23-1	many	CASSRTIDRDPGNQPQHF	TGCGCCAGCAGTCGGACGATAGACAGGGATCCGGGCAATCAGCCCCAGCATTTT
-	TRBJ2-7	TRBV6-5	many	CASSFQRSSYEQYF	TGTGCCAGCAGTTTCCAGAGGAGCTCCTACGAGCAGTACTTC
-	TRBJ2-1	TRBV6-2/TRBV6-3	many	CASSGHKGAPPPQQFF	TGTGCCAGCAGTGGACACAAAGGCGCGCCGCCGCCCCAGCAGTTCTTC
-	TRBJ1-1	TRBV20-1	-	CSAIPATRSTEAFF	TGCAGTGCTATACCCGCCACCCGAAGCACTGAAGCTTTCTTT
-	TRBJ2-5	TRBV28	many	CASTTPGQMSTQYF	TGTGCCAGCACCACCCCAGGACAAATGTCGACCCAGTACTTC
-	TRBJ1-5	TRBV20-1	-	CSASTGGDSARHF	TGCAGTGCTAGCACGGGGGGGGATTCGGCCCGGCATTTC
TRBD2	TRBJ2-5	TRBV5-1	many	CASSLMTSDGETQYF	TGCGCCAGCAGCCTGATGACTAGCGACGGAGAGACCCAGTACTTC
TRBD1	TRBJ2-5	TRBV7-9	-	CASSPSLWTGNEESQYF	TGTGCCAGCAGCCCTTCGTTGTGGACAGGGAACGAAGAGTCCCAGTACTTC
-	TRBJ2-2	TRBV20-1	many	CSANRATGELFF	TGCAGTGCTAACAGGGCCACCGGGGAGCTGTTTTTT
-	TRBJ2-4	TRBV12-3/TRBV12-4	many	CASSLAGEKNIQYF	TGTGCCAGCAGTTTAGCTGGGGAAAAAAACATTCAGTACTTC
TRBD2	TRBJ2-7	TRBV27	many	CASSPGTSGTNEQYF	TGTGCCAGCAGTCCCGGGACTAGCGGGACAAACGAGCAGTACTTC
-	TRBJ2-7	TRBV7-9	-	CASSPLGPSYEQYF	TGTGCCAGCAGCCCCTTGGGACCGTCCTACGAGCAGTACTTC
-	TRBJ1-1	TRBV3-1	many	CASGQVGSGATTTAFF	TGTGCCAGCGGCCAAGTCGGATCCGGCGCCACGACGACGGCTTTCTTT
TRBD1	TRBJ2-5	TRBV15	many	CATSQGATETQYF	TGTGCCACGTCACAGGGGGCAACGGAGACCCAGTACTTC
-	TRBJ2-1	TRBV12-3/TRBV12-4	many	CASSSSDRSYNEQFF	TGTGCCAGCAGTTCGAGTGACAGGTCCTACAATGAGCAGTTCTTC
-	TRBJ1-3	TRBV7-6	-	CASSRGPGNTIYF	TGTGCCAGCAGCCGGGGTCCTGGAAACACCATATATTTT
-	TRBJ1-4	TRBV6-6	many	CASRPRDWNEKLFF	TGTGCCAGCAGACCCCGGGACTGGAATGAAAAACTGTTTTTT
-	TRBJ2-1	TRBV6-2/TRBV6-3	many	CASSDNKAASYNEQFF	TGTGCCAGCAGCGATAATAAGGCTGCCTCCTACAATGAGCAGTTCTTC
TRBD2	TRBJ2-7	TRBV28	many	CASSIIGAGTIPYEQYF	TGTGCCAGCAGCATTATAGGGGCGGGGACTATCCCCTACGAGCAGTACTTC
-	TRBJ2-1	TRBV12-3/TRBV12-4	many	CASSRTPKRLNEQFF	TGTGCCAGCAGTAGAACCCCAAAAAGACTCAATGAGCAGTTCTTC
-	TRBJ1-4	TRBV20-1	many	CSARDGDYGKLFF	TGCAGTGCTAGAGATGGTGATTACGGAAAACTGTTTTTT
-	TRBJ2-2	TRBV3-1	many	CASSQVLSGTGELFF	TGTGCCAGCAGCCAAGTGCTTAGCGGAACCGGGGAGCTGTTTTTT
-	TRBJ2-1	TRBV7-2	many	CASSLRNEQFF	TGTGCCAGCAGCTTGAGGAATGAGCAGTTCTTC
TRBD1	TRBJ1-5	TRBV6-2/TRBV6-3	few	CASNPGQGLQHF	TGTGCCAGCAATCCAGGACAGGGACTACAGCATTTT
TRBD1	TRBJ2-3	TRBV29-1	many	CSVQQGIDTQYF	TGCAGCGTTCAACAGGGGATAGATACGCAGTATTTT
TRBD2	TRBJ2-1	TRBV29-1	many	CSIAGLAGGNEQFF	TGCAGCATCGCGGGACTAGCGGGAGGCAATGAGCAGTTCTTC
-	TRBJ2-7	TRBV3-1	-	CASSRMAGAGEQYF	TGTGCCAGCAGCCGAATGGCAGGGGCCGGCGAGCAGTACTTC
-	TRBJ1-5	TRBV2	many	CASSRGSNQPQHF	TGTGCCAGCAGCCGCGGGAGCAATCAGCCCCAGCATTTT
-	TRBJ2-6	TRBV6-5	many	CASNGGKSGANVLTF	TGTGCCAGCAACGGTGGGAAGTCTGGGGCCAACGTCCTGACTTTC
-	TRBJ1-6	TRBV15	many	CATSRDRGAYNSPLHF	TGTGCCACCAGCAGAGATCGTGGAGCCTATAATTCACCCCTCCACTTT
-	TRBJ1-5	TRBV16	-	CASSRGQSNQPQHF	TGTGCCAGCAGCCGAGGGCAGAGCAATCAGCCCCAGCATTTT
TRBD1	TRBJ2-1	TRBV6-6	many	CASSPGRTGGYNEQFF	TGTGCCAGCAGCCCGGGGAGGACAGGGGGCTACAATGAGCAGTTCTTC
-	TRBJ2-1	TRBV7-9	-	CAGGVLANYNEQLF	TGTGCCGGCGGGGTCCTAGCGAACTACAATGAGCAGCTCTTC
-	TRBJ1-1	TRBV29-1	few	CSVGGGLPPSEAFF	TGCAGCGTTGGCGGGGGACTACCTCCCTCGGAAGCTTTCTTT
TRBD1	TRBJ1-2	TRBV29-1	many	CSVVGTGSDGYTF	TGCAGCGTTGTAGGGACAGGCTCCGATGGCTACACCTTC
-	TRBJ2-3	TRBV29-1	few	CSSAGRNTDTQYF	TGCAGCTCCGCCGGGCGGAACACAGATACGCAGTATTTT
TRBD1	TRBJ1-1	TRBV20-1	many	CSASPRTGVTEAFF	TGCAGTGCTAGTCCGCGGACAGGGGTAACTGAAGCTTTCTTT
-	TRBJ1-4	TRBV6-1	many	CASRPPADKLFF	TGTGCCAGCAGGCCGCCGGCAGATAAACTGTTTTTT
TRBD1	TRBJ2-6	TRBV29-1	-	CSVTGGTALSGANVLTF	TGCAGCGTTACAGGGGGCACCGCGCTCTCTGGGGCCAACGTCCTGACTTTC
-	TRBJ2-1	TRBV20-1	many	CSAVSRTGRTSPRLYNEQFF	TGCAGTGCCGTATCCCGGACAGGCCGGACTAGTCCTCGCCTCTACAATGAGCAGTTCTTC
-	TRBJ2-1	TRBV6-5	many	CASRPQGRSYNEQFF	TGTGCCAGCAGACCCCAGGGACGCTCCTACAATGAGCAGTTCTTC
TRBD1	TRBJ2-5	TRBV28	-	CASSHIPGGGETQYF	TGTGCCAGCAGTCATATTCCAGGGGGCGGGGAGACCCAGTACTTC
TRBD2	TRBJ2-3	TRBV3-1	many	CASSPPSGSGTDTQYF	TGTGCCAGCAGCCCACCTAGCGGGAGTGGTACAGATACGCAGTATTTT
TRBD2	TRBJ2-5	TRBV20-1	many	CSARSLLAGEAQYF	TGCAGTGCCCGAAGCTTACTAGCGGGAGAGGCCCAGTACTTC
-	TRBJ2-1	TRBV11-2	many	CASSLDQMSNEQFF	TGTGCCAGCAGCTTAGACCAGATGAGCAATGAGCAGTTCTTC
-	TRBJ1-2	TRBV18	-	CASSPTPGLGNYGYTF	TGTGCCAGCTCACCAACCCCGGGACTTGGGAACTATGGCTACACCTTC
-	TRBJ1-1	TRBV11-2	few	CASNLVGWAEEVTEAFF	TGTGCCAGCAACTTAGTAGGCTGGGCAGAGGAGGTGACTGAAGCTTTCTTT
-	TRBJ2-1	TRBV6-2/TRBV6-3	many	CASRPWTQINEQFF	TGTGCCAGCAGGCCCTGGACTCAGATCAATGAGCAGTTCTTC
-	TRBJ2-3	TRBV2	-	CASSEGLLSTDTQYF	TGTGCCAGCAGTGAAGGGCTGCTCAGCACAGATACGCAGTATTTT
-	TRBJ1-1	TRBV6-2/TRBV6-3	-	CASTGWDPYAEAFF	TGTGCCAGCACAGGGTGGGACCCCTACGCTGAAGCTTTCTTT
-	TRBJ1-4	TRBV20-1	many	CSARDIGALQLSEKLFF	TGCAGTGCTAGAGATATCGGGGCGTTGCAACTAAGTGAAAAACTGTTTTTT
-	TRBJ2-2	TRBV6-2/TRBV6-3	many	CASSYPGELFF	TGTGCCAGCAGTTACCCCGGGGAGCTGTTTTTT
-	TRBJ2-7	TRBV29-1	many	CSVEDLENEQYF	TGCAGCGTTGAAGATCTCGAAAACGAGCAGTACTTC
TRBD2	TRBJ2-1	TRBV28	many	CASSFRSRDRNLAGGKYNEQFF	TGTGCCAGCAGTTTTCGTTCCCGGGACAGGAATTTAGCGGGAGGGAAATACAATGAGCAGTTCTTC
-	TRBJ1-5	TRBV19	few	CATAPLGWDANQPQHF	TGTGCCACCGCCCCCCTGGGCTGGGATGCCAATCAGCCCCAGCATTTT
TRBD2	TRBJ2-1	TRBV6-2/TRBV6-3	many	CASSSLAAATYNEQFF	TGTGCCAGCAGTTCTCTAGCGGCAGCTACCTACAATGAGCAGTTCTTC
TRBD1	TRBJ2-1	TRBV29-1	many	CSVEGVSWTGKVNEQFF	TGCAGCGTTGAAGGAGTCTCTTGGACAGGGAAAGTGAATGAGCAGTTCTTC